This entry lists 21 T cell receptor beta chains sequenced from one sample in a study of vaccination effects on CD4 cells after COVID-19. Antigens for these TCRs are unknown. Clones were sequenced by immunoSEQ multiplex PCR, and TCRdb holds only the in-frame ones, with some missing. Among some 15,000 clones listed, approximately 80% were seen once. Ahead of sequencing, the ViraFEST assay grew antigen-specific CD4+ T cells using viral peptide pools. Having been cultured for 10 days, the cells underwent CD4+ T cell isolation. Participants were vaccinated with two doses of either the BNT162b2 or mRNA-1273 vaccine. Sample: CD4+ T cells from PBMCs cultured with HCoV-NL63 spike peptides, taken after COVID-19 vaccination. All receptors derive from a human donor who received a COVID-19 vaccine.

The chain links TRBV29-1 to TRBJ1-5, with D possibly TRBD1 on 5 matching bases. The germline gives CDR1 SQVTM, CDR2 ANQGSEA. The V and J ends lost 4 bases and 0 bases respectively, with 10 bases between them. The CDR3 contains 14 residues. Here the CDR3 reads CSVGGGNSNQPQHF. The CDR3, as DNA: TGCAGCGTTGGTGGGGGAAATAGCAATCAGCCCCAGCATTTT.

The CDR3 reads CASSLVWEGNTEAFF. Written as DNA, the CDR3 is TGCGCCAGCAGCTTGGTCTGGGAAGGGAACACTGAAGCTTTCTTT. The rearrangement links TRBV5-1 to TRBJ1-1; the D is unclear. Trimming took 0 bases from V and 1 from J, leaving 10 bases between them. The CDR3 extends over 15 amino acids. Per germline, CDR1 SGHRS and CDR2 YFSETQ.

This chain uses TRBV2 with TRBJ1-2; D ambiguous. CDR1 is SNHLY, CDR2 FYNNEI, per germline. The V gene lost 3 bases and the J gene lost 1 base, with 3 bases spanning the gap. CDR3 length equals 12 residues. The CDR3 region is CASSDNNYGYTF. CDR3 DNA: TGTGCCAGCAGTGACAATAACTATGGCTACACCTTC. Supplemented by reference TRBV2 and TRBJ1-2, the full variable domain reads EPEVTQTPSHQVTQMGQEVILRCVPISNHLYFYWYRQILGQKVEFLVSFYNNEISEKSEIFDDQFSVERPDGSNFTLKIRSTKLEDSAMYFCASSDNNYGYTFGSGTRLTVV.

The chain combines TRBV5-1 with TRBJ2-5, with D unclear. The CDR3 has 14 residues. Between the trimmed V and J ends, which lost 4 bases and 2 bases, there was a span of 12 bases. CDR1 is SGHRS, CDR2 YFSETQ, per germline. The CDR3 region is CASSPIRVQETQYF. CDR3 nucleotides: TGCGCCAGCAGCCCCATACGAGTTCAAGAGACCCAGTACTTC.

This clone was seen a handful of times. The CDR3 loop reads CASSHLGGNTEAFF. The CDR3 bases are TGTGCCAGCAGCCACCTTGGGGGGAACACTGAAGCTTTCTTT. The V gene is TRBV7-3, the J gene TRBJ1-1, with a tentative D call TRBD1 (5 bases). V was pared by 5 bases and J by 1 base, with 11 bases between. CDR1 and CDR2 from the germline V gene are SGHTA and FQGTGA. CDR3 size: 14 residues. Complete variable domain (other parts from reference TRBV7-3 and TRBJ1-1): GAGVSQTPSNKVTEKGKYVELRCDPISGHTALYWYRQSLGQGPEFLIYFQGTGAADDSGLPNDRFFAVRPEGSVSTLKIQRTERGDSAVYLCASSHLGGNTEAFFGQGTRLTVV.

The chain couples TRBV7-9 to TRBJ2-7, with 9 bases fitting TRBD1. Germline V gives CDR1 SEHNR, CDR2 FQNEAQ (reference sequence). Losses at the gene ends were 6 bases for V and 6 bases for J; bases not matched to a gene: 15. The CDR3 is 16 amino acids. The DNA of the CDR3 is TGTGCCAGCAGTCGTCTCCCCCGGGACAGGGAATCCGAGCAGTACTTC. Its protein product is CASSRLPRDRESEQYF.

V gene TRBV29-1 combines with J gene TRBJ2-3; D possibly uses TRBD1 or TRBD2 (5 bases each). The CDR3 sequence is 11 residues long. The germline V gene has CDR1 SQVTM and CDR2 ANQGSEA. The CDR3 spells CSTGTLDTQYF. The CDR3 coding sequence is TGCAGTACCGGGACCCTAGATACGCAGTATTTT.

The chain recombines TRBV7-8 with TRBJ1-2; D unresolved. The CDR3 totals 13 residues. Germline-derived CDR1 and CDR2 are SGHVS and FQNEAQ. The ends were cut back, 1 base at V and 2 bases at J, with 5 bases in the middle. The CDR3 coding sequence is TGTGCCAGCAGCTTAGTAGAAAACTATGGCTACACCTTC. Protein sequence: CASSLVENYGYTF.

CDR3 coding DNA: TGTGCCATCAGTGAGTCAGGGGATTGGGAGACCCAGTACTTC. Its protein is CAISESGDWETQYF. The chain couples TRBV10-3 to TRBJ2-5; weak D call: TRBD1 (5 bases). V was clipped by 0 bases and J by 5 bases, with 10 bases between them. Germline V gene sequence: CDR1 ENHRY, CDR2 SYGVKD. The CDR3 loop spans 14 amino acids.

V gene TRBV5-8 combines with J gene TRBJ1-3; D gene ambiguous. The germline CDR1 and CDR2 sequences are SGHTS and YDEGEE. V was trimmed by 1 base and J by 0 bases, leaving 14 bases between them. The CDR3 sequence is 17 residues long. This chain's CDR3 is CASSLYRGLTSGNTIYF. The DNA for the CDR3 is TGTGCCAGCAGCTTGTATCGAGGGCTAACCTCTGGAAACACCATATATTTT.

V is TRBV30 and J is TRBJ1-2, with 8 bases identical to TRBD1. CDR3 length: 12 residues. Germline-derived CDR1 and CDR2 are GTSNPN and SVGIG (reference sequence). J was trimmed by 8 bases and V by 3 bases; bases with no gene match: 5. CDR3 in amino acids: CAWRRTGFGYTF. For the CDR3, the DNA is TGTGCCTGGAGGAGGACAGGGTTCGGCTACACCTTC.

This chain connects TRBV4-1 to TRBJ2-7; 7 bases align to TRBD2. CDR1 MGHRA and CDR2 YSYEKL come from the germline V gene. The CDR3 extends over 17 amino acids. The V and J ends lost 3 bases and 7 bases, in that order; junction bases with no gene match: 18. The CDR3 is CASSQLEEWDYLPEQYF. Written as DNA, the CDR3 is TGCGCCAGCAGCCAGCTCGAGGAATGGGACTATCTCCCTGAGCAGTACTTC.

The chain carries TRBV30 and TRBJ1-2; D is uncertain. Deletions cut 3 bases from V and 6 bases from J, with 5 bases between. CDR3 length: 10 residues. Germline assignment: CDR1 GTSNPN and CDR2 SVGIG (reference sequence). CDR3 sequence (DNA): TGTGCCTGGAGCAAAAATGGCTACACCTTC. Amino acids: CAWSKNGYTF.

This rearrangement joins TRBV19 to TRBJ2-1, with TRBD2 matching 12 bases. The germline V gene encodes CDR1 LNHDA and CDR2 SQIVND (reference sequence). The V segment lost 8 bases and the J segment 8 bases; nucleotides outside the gene matches: 10. The CDR3 covers 15 residues. The CDR3 spells CASSKTSGSLYEQFF. In DNA, the CDR3 is TGTGCCAGTTCCAAGACTAGCGGGAGTCTCTATGAGCAGTTCTTC.

The rearrangement links TRBV14 to TRBJ2-5, with TRBD1 identical over 9 bases. The CDR3 runs to 16 residues. Germline values: CDR1 SGHDN, CDR2 FVKESK. V shed 4 bases and J 5 bases; nucleotides not matched to a gene: 11. Here the CDR3 DNA reads TGTGCCAGCAGCCGGATACAGGGGGCTTTATGGGAGACCCAGTACTTC. Translating it yields CASSRIQGALWETQYF.

This chain joins TRBV6-5 and TRBJ1-5, with D perhaps TRBD1 (5 bases). The CDR3 is 13 residues long. V was pared by 5 bases and J by 4 bases, with 9 bases between. From germline, CDR1 is MNHEY and CDR2 SVGAGI. The CDR3 reads CASSPDTNQPQHF. CDR3 sequence (DNA): TGTGCCAGCAGTCCGGACACTAATCAGCCCCAGCATTTT.

V and J are TRBV5-4 and TRBJ2-7; no reliable D call. Per the germline V gene, CDR1 is SGHNT and CDR2 is YYREEE (reference sequence). This CDR3 spans 13 amino acids. Trimming left V 4 bases short and J 0 bases short, with 8 bases between. The CDR3 loop reads CASSPQGSYEQYF. The CDR3 DNA follows: TGTGCCAGCAGCCCCCAAGGCTCCTACGAGCAGTACTTC.

The chain combines TRBV11-2 with TRBJ2-7; weak D call: TRBD1 (6 bases). CDR3 size: 15 residues. Trimming removed 5 bases at V and 2 bases at J, with 16 bases between. Germline CDR1 and CDR2: SGHAT and FQNNGV. The CDR3 protein is CASSPYRAGAYEQYF. CDR3 nucleotides: TGTGCCAGCAGCCCCTACAGGGCTGGGGCCTACGAGCAGTACTTC.

This clone occurred once. The chain has TRBV6-2 or TRBV6-3 and TRBJ2-1; D might be TRBD2 (5 bases). This CDR3 comprises 12 residues. Germline loops: CDR1 MNHEY, CDR2 SVGEGT. V shed 4 bases and J shed 7 bases, with 8 bases lying between them. The CDR3 DNA reads TGTGCCAGCAGTTTCACTAGTAATGAGCAGTTCTTC. Translation: CASSFTSNEQFF.

V is TRBV2 and J is TRBJ2-4; D unresolved. The CDR3 consists of 13 residues. V was shortened by 5 bases and J by 8 bases, with 13 bases between the two germline ends. The germline V gene encodes CDR1 SNHLY and CDR2 FYNNEI. The chain's CDR3 is CASSPDPGHIQYF. In DNA form, the CDR3 reads TGTGCCAGCAGTCCTGACCCCGGACACATTCAGTACTTC.

This chain connects TRBV3-1 (or the pseudogene TRBV3-2) to TRBJ1-3; the match to TRBD1 covers 9 bases. V shed 6 bases and J 2 bases; nucleotides not matched to a gene: 5. The CDR3 is 15 residues long. Germline V gene sequence: CDR1 LGHDT, CDR2 YNNKEL (reference sequence). CDR3 nucleotide sequence: TGTGCCAGCAGTCAAACAGGGGGCCCTGGAAACACCATATATTTT. Translating gives CASSQTGGPGNTIYF.